The 24 T cell receptor beta chains reported below all come from one sample, sequenced in a study of early T cells in non-severe SARS-CoV-2 infection. A single record per CDR3 protein comes from TCRdb applying MiXCR to the 5' RACE reads. Of tens of thousands of distinct CDR3 sequences listed, less than 15% are singletons. The sequenced sample was whole blood. The origin of the receptors is an adult who was a healthcare worker with PCR-confirmed SARS-CoV-2 infection or an uninfected control (not recorded which).

The sample holds a few counts of this clonotype. The gene calls are TRBV5-1 and TRBJ1-2; TRBD1 agrees at 11 bases. The CDR3 consists of 14 residues. Germline V gene lookup returns CDR1 SGHRS and CDR2 YFSETQ. Trimming at V came to 4 bases and at J to 8 bases, leaving 7 bases not matched to a gene. The CDR3 spells CASSPGQGVFGYTF. In nucleotides, the CDR3 is TGCGCCAGCAGCCCGGGACAGGGGGTTTTCGGCTACACCTTC.

The V gene is TRBV24-1, the J gene TRBJ2-1; 13 bases map to TRBD2. Per the germline V gene, CDR1 is KGHDR and CDR2 is SFDVKD. The trim removed 3 bases at V and 9 bases at J, leaving 7 bases unmatched. The CDR3 spans 16 residues. The CDR3, as DNA: TGTGCCACCAGTGATCCCCGACTAGCGGGGGGTCCTGAGCAGTTCTTC. This gives the protein CATSDPRLAGGPEQFF.

This chain uses TRBV5-1 with TRBJ1-4; no clear D gene. Germline V gene sequence: CDR1 SGHRS, CDR2 YFSETQ. The germline V and J ends were trimmed by 4 bases and 8 bases, with 12 bases remaining between them. The CDR3 is 13 residues long. The CDR3 nucleotides read TGCGCCAGCAGCCTGGGTCCTGAGGAAAAACTGTTTTTT. This translates into CASSLGPEEKLFF.

The table lists this clonotype with a few counts. The V and J genes are TRBV6-5 and TRBJ2-3, with TRBD2 as a possible D gene (6 bases). CDR3 length: 12 amino acids. Germline-derived CDR1 and CDR2 are MNHEY and SVGAGI. The germline V and J ends were trimmed by 4 bases and 7 bases, with 9 bases remaining between them. In nucleotides, the CDR3 is TGTGCCAGCAGTTGGGGGGATAATACGCAGTATTTT. Translation: CASSWGDNTQYF.

This chain uses TRBV2 with TRBJ2-7, with D perhaps TRBD1 (5 bases). Trimming stripped 4 bases from V and 4 bases from J, with 8 bases between. Germline loops: CDR1 SNHLY, CDR2 FYNNEI. The CDR3 runs 12 residues. The CDR3 region is CASSGQTYEQYF. As DNA, the CDR3 is TGTGCCAGCAGTGGACAGACATACGAGCAGTACTTC.

This chain joins TRBV28 and TRBJ2-1; D not resolved. The CDR3 runs 12 residues. The V gene's germline CDR1 is MDHEN and CDR2 SYDVKM. Trimming removed 3 bases from V and 1 base from J, with 1 base in between. CDR3 DNA sequence: TGTGCCAGCAGTTTGTCCTACAATGAGCAGTTCTTC. It is translated as CASSLSYNEQFF.

This clonotype came up many times. J is TRBJ1-5 and V is TRBV12-3 or TRBV12-4; D remains unclear. The length of the CDR3 is 14 residues. V lost 8 bases to trimming and J lost 2 bases, with 13 bases between them. The CDR3 DNA is TGTGCCAGCCGTACGGATGGAGGCAATCAGCCCCAGCATTTT. Translating it yields CASRTDGGNQPQHF.

The chain carries TRBV5-1 and TRBJ1-1; D may be TRBD1 (5 bases). The CDR3 contains 12 residues. Germline CDR1 is SGHRS and CDR2 is YFSETQ. V was shortened by 4 bases and J by 5 bases, with 9 bases between the two germline ends. CDR3 nucleotide sequence: TGCGCCAGCAGCGCAGGGCGGACTGAAGCTTTCTTT. It codes for CASSAGRTEAFF.

A few counts support this clonotype. The chain employs TRBV9 and TRBJ2-3, with no clear D. The CDR3 is 12 amino acids. Between the trimmed V and J ends, which lost 2 bases and 4 bases, there was a span of 5 bases. CDR1 and CDR2 from the germline V gene are SGDLS and YYNGEE. This CDR3 reads CASSVSADTQYF. DNA for the CDR3: TGTGCCAGCAGCGTCAGTGCAGATACGCAGTATTTT.

The chain joins TRBV2 to TRBJ1-1, with 8 bases that match TRBD1. J was trimmed by 0 bases and V by 9 bases; bases with no gene match: 3. This CDR3 is 13 amino acids long. Germline V CDR1 and CDR2: SNHLY, FYNNEI. For the CDR3, the DNA is TGTGCCAGGTCACAGGGGGTGAACACTGAAGCTTTCTTT. Translated, it gives CARSQGVNTEAFF.

In this sample, this clonotype turned up many times. The chain carries TRBV5-1 and TRBJ1-5; TRBD1 matches 7 bases. This CDR3 has 14 residues. Germline CDR1 SGHRS, CDR2 YFSETQ. V was pared by 0 bases and J by 9 bases, with 6 bases of the junction left unmatched. Written as DNA, the CDR3 is TGCGCCAGCAGCTTGGTGCTAGGGGGCTCGCCCCAGCATTTT. This gives the protein CASSLVLGGSPQHF.

This clonotype was observed at least ten times. DNA for the CDR3: TGTGCCAGCAGTTACCAGCCGAGTTCTGAAGCTTTCTTT. Its translation: CASSYQPSSEAFF. The chain links TRBV6-6 to TRBJ1-1; no firm D call. CDR1 and CDR2 from the germline V gene are MNHNY and SVGAGI (reference sequence). The length of the CDR3 is 13 residues. The V end lost 2 bases, the J end lost 6 bases, and 10 bases lay between the germline ends.

This clonotype showed up just a few times. The chain couples TRBV10-1 to TRBJ1-1; TRBD1 aligns across 8 bases. Germline V lookup: CDR1 WNHNN, CDR2 SYGVQD (reference sequence). The CDR3 has 17 amino acids. After removal of 2 bases from V and 1 base from J, the junction contained 9 bases not matched to a gene. The CDR3 sequence: CASSEGRGRVRNTEAFF. CDR3 in DNA: TGCGCCAGCAGTGAGGGCAGGGGGCGAGTCCGGAACACTGAAGCTTTCTTT.

This clonotype has more than one count but fewer than ten. This chain's CDR3 is CASSVGMNTEAFF. The CDR3 DNA is TGTGCCAGCAGCGTAGGCATGAACACTGAAGCTTTCTTT. V usage is TRBV9 and J usage is TRBJ1-1; D unclear. This CDR3 contains 13 residues. V was trimmed by 0 bases and J by 0 bases, leaving 3 bases between them. Germline CDR1 and CDR2: SGDLS and YYNGEE.

This clonotype was detected only a few times. This chain uses TRBV11-2 with TRBJ2-7, with no clear D. This CDR3 has 14 amino acids. The V gene lost 0 bases and the J gene lost 0 bases, with 6 bases spanning the gap. Germline V lookup: CDR1 SGHAT, CDR2 FQNNGV. The CDR3 loop reads CASSLEGASYEQYF. In DNA, the CDR3 is TGTGCCAGCAGCTTAGAGGGCGCCTCCTACGAGCAGTACTTC.

The V call is TRBV4-1, the J call TRBJ1-5; the D gene is possibly TRBD1 (5 bases). Trimming took off 3 bases at V and 7 bases at J, with 10 bases between the two ends. CDR1 and CDR2 from the germline V gene are MGHRA and YSYEKL. The CDR3 is 13 residues long. The CDR3 loop reads CASSQGLGQPQHF. CDR3 nucleotides: TGCGCCAGCAGCCAGGGGCTAGGGCAGCCCCAGCATTTT.

At least ten counts were recorded for this clonotype. The CDR3 coding sequence is TGTGCCATCAGTGATTCCCCCTCCGGGACAGGGGGTTCACCCCTCCACTTT. Translation gives CAISDSPSGTGGSPLHF. The rearrangement uses TRBV10-3 and TRBJ1-6; the match to TRBD1 covers 11 bases. CDR1 and CDR2 (germline): ENHRY, SYGVKD. V lost 3 bases and J lost 9; bases outside the gene matches: 10. The CDR3 has 17 residues.

The chain has TRBV6-2 or TRBV6-3 and TRBJ2-3; tentative D call: TRBD1 (6 bases). The CDR3 consists of 14 residues. V was shortened by 3 bases and J by 2 bases, with 9 bases between the two germline ends. Germline CDR1 is MNHEY and CDR2 is SVGEGT. The CDR3 here is CASSYGTPTDTQYF. In DNA, the CDR3 is TGTGCCAGCAGTTATGGGACACCCACAGATACGCAGTATTTT.

This clonotype has a handful of counts. This chain joins TRBV14 and TRBJ2-1, with 7 positions matching TRBD1. Per the germline V gene, CDR1 is SGHDN and CDR2 is FVKESK. This CDR3 region has 16 residues. V dropped 4 bases and J dropped 9; count of bases not matched to a gene: 15. Here the CDR3 reads CASSPQGQVGAAEQFF. The CDR3 DNA reads as TGTGCCAGCAGCCCTCAAGGACAGGTGGGGGCCGCTGAGCAGTTCTTC.

Of note for this clonotype: The conserved phenylalanine or tryptophan normally closing the CDR3 is absent here, so this likely arose from a read error. The rearrangement joins TRBV29-1 to TRBJ2-6; no reliable D call. The germline V and J ends were trimmed by 5 bases and 3 bases, with 8 bases remaining between them. The CDR3 has 13 amino acids. Germline-derived CDR1 and CDR2 are SQVTM and ANQGSEA. The CDR3 DNA sequence: TGCAGCGTTCTCATTGGTGGGGCCAACGTCCTGACTTCC. Protein: CSVLIGGANVLTS.

This clonotype has more than one count but fewer than ten. This sequence joins TRBV2 and TRBJ2-7, with D unresolved. This CDR3 is built from 11 residues. The V gene's germline CDR1 is SNHLY and CDR2 FYNNEI. The ends were cut back, 6 bases at V and 3 bases at J, with 6 bases in the middle. The CDR3, as DNA: TGTGCCAGCAGAGGCGACTACGAGCAGTACTTC. It is translated as CASRGDYEQYF.

The rearrangement joins TRBV2 to TRBJ1-1; D ambiguous. Germline values: CDR1 SNHLY, CDR2 FYNNEI. The length of the CDR3 is 14 residues. V was clipped by 2 bases and J by 5 bases, with 12 bases between them. Here the CDR3 reads CASSEWVGTTEAFF. The CDR3 bases are TGTGCCAGCAGTGAATGGGTCGGCACTACTGAAGCTTTCTTT.

This clonotype appeared a few times. V gene TRBV7-9 combines with J gene TRBJ1-5; D uncertain. The germline CDR1 and CDR2 sequences are SEHNR and FQNEAQ (reference sequence). The CDR3 consists of 13 residues. V was clipped by 11 bases and J by 0 bases, with 11 bases between them. CDR3 nucleotide sequence: TGTGCCGGTCCCACGCCTAGCAATCAGCCCCAGCATTTT. It translates to CAGPTPSNQPQHF.

The chain joins TRBV6-2 or TRBV6-3 to TRBJ1-6; D uncertain. V shed 7 bases and J shed 10 bases, with 8 bases lying between them. The V gene's germline CDR1 is MNHEY and CDR2 SVGEGT. The CDR3 covers 11 residues. The chain's CDR3 is CASTRGSPLHF. The CDR3 DNA reads TGTGCCAGCACCCGAGGATCACCCCTCCACTTT.